These T cell receptor beta chains were read from a single sample in a study of T cell responses to AZD1222 COVID-19 vaccine. Profiling relied on immunoSEQ multiplex PCR, and the TCRdb table lists in-frame clones only, not all of them. Of 130,000 to 150,000 clones listed, roughly 89% are singletons. The sequences come from peripheral blood, collected 28 days after the second AZD1222 dose. These receptors were obtained from an adult who received the AZD1222 COVID-19 vaccine. Each CDR3 is given with its conserved first and last residue. A D gene is named only where the DNA matches it firmly. The size of a clone is reported for some rows only, either as once, few or many, or as a class for expanded clones.

v_call,j_call,clone_size,d_call,cdr3_aa,cdr3_nt
TRBV6-1,TRBJ2-1,-,-,CASSEAALRGPFF,TGTGCCAGCAGTGAAGCGGCTCTTCGAGGTCCGTTCTTC
TRBV4-1,TRBJ2-1,-,-,CASSHGQFDNNEQFF,TGCGCCAGCAGCCATGGACAGTTTGACAACAATGAGCAGTTCTTC
TRBV4-3,TRBJ2-5,few,TRBD2,CASSQGVLAGGQPVNQETQYF,TGCGCCAGCAGCCAAGGTGTGCTAGCGGGAGGTCAGCCAGTAAATCAAGAGACCCAGTACTTC
TRBV9,TRBJ2-3,-,-,CASTLGAGHTDTQYF,TGTGCCAGCACCCTCGGAGCAGGTCACACAGATACGCAGTATTTT
TRBV18,TRBJ1-1,-,TRBD1,CASSQGLIGGTFLNTEAFF,TGTGCCAGCTCTCAGGGGCTTATAGGGGGCACTTTCCTGAACACTGAAGCTTTCTTT
TRBV6-5,TRBJ1-1,-,-,CASSYSGRGGTEAFF,TGTGCCAGCAGTTACTCTGGACGGGGAGGGACTGAAGCTTTCTTT
TRBV6-2/TRBV6-3,TRBJ1-1,-,-,CASSFLGGGLDTEAFF,TGTGCCAGCAGTTTCCTTGGGGGAGGGCTGGACACTGAAGCTTTCTTT
TRBV10-3,TRBJ2-5,-,-,CAIRDAKAPETQYF,TGTGCCATCCGGGACGCAAAAGCCCCAGAGACCCAGTACTTC
TRBV5-4,TRBJ2-1,-,-,CASSFVTTYNEQFF,TGTGCCAGCAGCTTCGTGACTACCTACAATGAGCAGTTCTTC
TRBV5-1,TRBJ1-5,-,TRBD1,CASSLEGTGDDQPQHF,TGCGCCAGCAGCTTGGAGGGGACAGGGGATGACCAGCCCCAGCATTTT
TRBV19,TRBJ2-5,-,-,CASSPPGLAETQYF,TGTGCCAGTAGCCCTCCGGGCCTAGCGGAGACCCAGTACTTC